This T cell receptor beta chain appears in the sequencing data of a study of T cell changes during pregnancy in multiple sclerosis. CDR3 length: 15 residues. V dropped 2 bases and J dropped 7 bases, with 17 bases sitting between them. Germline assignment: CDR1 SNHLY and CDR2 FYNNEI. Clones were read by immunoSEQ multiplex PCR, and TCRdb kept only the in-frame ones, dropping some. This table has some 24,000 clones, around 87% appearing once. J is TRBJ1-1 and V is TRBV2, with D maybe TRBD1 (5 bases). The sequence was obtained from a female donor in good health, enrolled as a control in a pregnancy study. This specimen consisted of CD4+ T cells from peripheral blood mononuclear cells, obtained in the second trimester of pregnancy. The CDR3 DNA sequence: TGTGCCAGCAGTGAAAGGGGCGGGGTATTTGGTGAAGCTTTCTTT. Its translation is CASSERGGVFGEAFF.